One and the same sample provided the 31 T cell receptor beta chains below, sequenced in a study of blood T cell repertoires in COVID-19. Sequencing used immunoSEQ multiplex PCR; TCRdb keeps in-frame clones, though not all of them. The sample records over 250,000 clones, 80% to 90% being singletons. Input material: PBMCs or T cells enriched from blood (not recorded which). Receptors were obtained from a woman aged 18-29 years who had recovered from COVID-19.

The chain is built from TRBV2 and TRBJ1-1, with TRBD1 matching over 9 bases. Germline V gene lookup returns CDR1 SNHLY and CDR2 FYNNEI. The CDR3 spans 14 residues. The J segment lost 1 base and the V segment lost 6 bases, leaving 3 bases of the junction unmatched. The CDR3 sequence is CASRVDRGNTEAFF. CDR3 nucleotides: TGTGCCAGCAGGGTGGACAGGGGGAACACTGAAGCTTTCTTT.

This chain uses TRBV6-4 with TRBJ2-2, with D perhaps matching TRBD2 (6 bases). The CDR3 extends over 16 amino acids. In germline, CDR1 is MRHNA, CDR2 SNTAGT. Trimming removed 3 bases at V and 3 bases at J, with 14 bases between. CDR3 residues: CASSETGARHTGELFF. CDR3 sequence (DNA): TGTGCCAGCAGTGAAACGGGAGCTAGACACACCGGGGAGCTGTTTTTT.

This chain links TRBV29-1 with TRBJ1-2; 8 nucleotides line up with TRBD1. V trimming: 6 bases; J trimming: 2 bases; junction bases outside the gene matches: 2. The germline V gene has CDR1 SQVTM and CDR2 ANQGSEA. This CDR3 is built from 12 residues. The CDR3 DNA reads TGCAGCGTCGGACAGGGAAACTATGGCTACACCTTC. Its protein is CSVGQGNYGYTF. The entire variable domain, with the rest obtained from reference TRBV29-1 and TRBJ1-2, is as follows: SAVISQKPSRDICQRGTSLTIQCQVDSQVTMMFWYRQQPGQSLTLIATANQGSEATYESGFVIDKFPISRPNLTFSTLTVSNMSPEDSSIYLCSVGQGNYGYTFGSGTRLTVV.

The chain carries TRBV11-2 and TRBJ1-4; 7 bases map to TRBD1. Looked up from germline, CDR1 is SGHAT and CDR2 is FQNNGV. The CDR3 runs 13 residues. V lost 3 bases, J lost 7 bases, and 2 bases stayed unmatched. The CDR3, as DNA: TGTGCCAGCAGCTTCCGGGACAGTGAAAAACTGTTTTTT. As protein: CASSFRDSEKLFF.

The chain couples TRBV27 to TRBJ1-6; the match to TRBD1 covers 8 bases. Germline-derived CDR1 and CDR2 are MNHEY and SMNVEV (reference sequence). V was pared by 4 bases and J by 2 bases, with 10 bases of the junction left unmatched. The CDR3 has 18 residues. For the CDR3, the DNA is TGTGCCAGCAGTTACCTTGGGGACAGGTTCCCCTATAATTCACCCCTCCACTTT. Amino acid sequence: CASSYLGDRFPYNSPLHF.

V is TRBV3-1 (or the pseudogene TRBV3-2) and J is TRBJ1-1, with 9 bases aligning to TRBD1. The CDR3 consists of 14 residues. V shed 4 bases, J shed 3 bases, and the junction held 3 bases outside the gene matches. Germline V gene lookup returns CDR1 LGHDT and CDR2 YNNKEL (reference sequence). CDR3: CASSRQGGHTEAFF. The CDR3 nucleotides are TGTGCCAGCAGCCGACAGGGGGGACACACTGAAGCTTTCTTT.

The chain employs TRBV15 and TRBJ1-2, with TRBD1 matching 7 bases. Germline loops: CDR1 LNHNV, CDR2 YYDKDF (reference sequence). The ends lost 3 bases at V and 8 bases at J; junction bases unmatched: 9. The CDR3 loop spans 14 amino acids. CDR3 loop: CATSSRGNLWGYTF. The CDR3 DNA reads as TGTGCCACCAGCAGCAGGGGGAATTTGTGGGGCTACACCTTC.

In this sample, this clone turned up a few times. This rearrangement joins TRBV3-1 (or the pseudogene TRBV3-2) to TRBJ1-2, with D unresolved. This CDR3 spans 14 amino acids. V dropped 1 base and J dropped 4 bases, with 10 bases sitting between them. The germline gives CDR1 LGHDT, CDR2 YNNKEL (reference sequence). CDR3 coding DNA: TGTGCCAGCAGCCAAGCGACGGGTCTCTATGGCTACACCTTC. This translates into CASSQATGLYGYTF.

The chain combines TRBV10-3 with TRBJ1-2; TRBD1 aligns across 9 bases. V shed 2 bases and J 4 bases; nucleotides not matched to a gene: 5. This CDR3 has 15 residues. Germline values: CDR1 ENHRY, CDR2 SYGVKD. The CDR3 DNA is TGTGCCATCAGTGAGCCGGACAGGGGACCCTATGGCTACACCTTC. This gives the protein CAISEPDRGPYGYTF.

This rearrangement joins TRBV10-3 to TRBJ2-7, with TRBD1 as a possible D gene (5 bases). CDR3 length: 14 residues. V lost 2 bases and J lost 0, with 8 bases in between. Germline loops: CDR1 ENHRY, CDR2 SYGVKD. CDR3 protein: CAISEQGNSYEQYF. The CDR3 nucleotides are TGTGCCATCAGTGAGCAGGGCAACTCCTACGAGCAGTACTTC.

The chain combines TRBV27 with TRBJ1-5; D is unresolved. V was pared by 6 bases and J by 2 bases, with 11 bases between. Looked up from germline, CDR1 is MNHEY and CDR2 is SMNVEV (reference sequence). The CDR3 extends over 14 amino acids. The CDR3 sequence: CASRRLGGNQPQHF. The CDR3 bases are TGTGCCAGCAGGAGACTAGGAGGCAATCAGCCCCAGCATTTT.

The chain couples TRBV27 to TRBJ1-2; 9 positions match TRBD1. The CDR3 spans 14 residues. Per the germline V gene, CDR1 is MNHEY and CDR2 is SMNVEV (reference sequence). The V segment lost 4 bases and the J segment 4 bases; nucleotides outside the gene matches: 4. The CDR3 region has the DNA TGTGCCAGCAGTTACAGACAGGGGGTCTATGGCTACACCTTC. Protein sequence: CASSYRQGVYGYTF.

This sequence joins TRBV28 and TRBJ1-1, with D possibly being TRBD1 (6 bases). CDR1 and CDR2 (germline): MDHEN, SYDVKM. V lost 2 bases and J 1 base, leaving 11 bases between the germline ends. CDR3 length: 15 residues. The CDR3 nucleotides are TGTGCCAGCAGTTTAAACGGGGGGCCGAACACTGAAGCTTTCTTT. Translating it yields CASSLNGGPNTEAFF. The whole variable domain, filled in from reference TRBV28 and TRBJ1-1, reads DVKVTQSSRYLVKRTGEKVFLECVQDMDHENMFWYRQDPGLGLRLIYFSYDVKMKEKGDIPEGYSVSREKKERFSLILESASTNQTSMYLCASSLNGGPNTEAFFGQGTRLTVV.

The chain uses TRBV15 and TRBJ1-2; possibly TRBD1 for D (6 bases). The germline V and J ends were trimmed by 3 bases and 6 bases, with 11 bases remaining between them. Germline V lookup: CDR1 LNHNV, CDR2 YYDKDF (reference sequence). This CDR3 is built from 13 residues. The CDR3, as DNA: TGTGCCACCAGCAGTATCAGGGGCGATGGCTACACCTTC. Protein: CATSSIRGDGYTF.

The gene calls are TRBV3-1 (or the pseudogene TRBV3-2) and TRBJ2-1; maybe TRBD1 (5 bases). The V gene lost 1 base and the J gene lost 3 bases, with 7 bases spanning the gap. Germline values: CDR1 LGHDT, CDR2 YNNKEL (reference sequence). The CDR3 loop spans 14 amino acids. This CDR3 reads CASSQGGRYNEQFF. The CDR3 DNA reads as TGTGCCAGCAGCCAAGGGGGCCGCTACAATGAGCAGTTCTTC.

This sequence joins TRBV11-2 and TRBJ1-2, with TRBD1 matching 7 bases. The junction had 3 bases not matched to a gene; V was cut back by 3 bases and J by 2 bases. CDR3 length: 14 residues. Germline CDR1 and CDR2: SGHAT and FQNNGV. The CDR3 is CASSFGGQNYGYTF. The CDR3 DNA reads TGTGCCAGCAGCTTCGGGGGACAGAACTATGGCTACACCTTC. Based on the CDR3 plus reference TRBV11-2 and TRBJ1-2, the full variable domain is EAGVAQSPRYKIIEKRQSVAFWCNPISGHATLYWYQQILGQGPKLLIQFQNNGVVDDSQLPKDRFSAERLKGVDSTLKIQPAKLEDSAVYLCASSFGGQNYGYTFGSGTRLTVV.

The gene calls are TRBV19 and TRBJ1-6, with D uncertain. V shed 7 bases and J shed 6 bases, with 13 bases lying between them. The CDR3 sequence is 14 residues long. Germline CDR1 is LNHDA and CDR2 is SQIVND (reference sequence). The CDR3 DNA reads as TGTGCCAGTAAACTCCTACCTCCTAATTCACCCCTCCACTTT. Translation: CASKLLPPNSPLHF. Full variable domain (missing parts from reference TRBV19 and TRBJ1-6): DGGITQSPKYLFRKEGQNVTLSCEQNLNHDAMYWYRQDPGQGLRLIYYSQIVNDFQKGDIAEGYSVSREKKESFPLTVTSAQKNPTAFYLCASKLLPPNSPLHFGNGTRLTVT.

V is TRBV19 and J is TRBJ2-5, with TRBD1 identical over 7 bases. The junction had 16 bases not matched to a gene; V was cut back by 4 bases and J by 5 bases. This CDR3 comprises 17 residues. Germline V lookup: CDR1 LNHDA, CDR2 SQIVND (reference sequence). The CDR3 spells CASSTGQRRLVGETQYF. The DNA for the CDR3 is TGTGCCAGTAGTACGGGACAGCGAAGGCTAGTAGGGGAGACCCAGTACTTC.

V and J are TRBV9 and TRBJ2-2; 10 bases are shared with TRBD2. V was clipped by 5 bases and J by 0 bases; unmatched bases: 4. This CDR3 contains 16 residues. The V gene's germline CDR1 is SGDLS and CDR2 YYNGEE. The CDR3 nucleotides read TGTGCCAGCAGTAGCGGGGGGCTCGCGAACACCGGGGAGCTGTTTTTT. It specifies CASSSGGLANTGELFF.

The chain uses TRBV9 and TRBJ1-6; 7 positions match TRBD1. The germline gives CDR1 SGDLS, CDR2 YYNGEE. The CDR3 spans 16 residues. Losses at the gene ends were 2 bases for V and 3 bases for J; bases not matched to a gene: 5. CDR3 residues: CASSVSRDSYNSPLHF. DNA of the CDR3: TGTGCCAGCAGCGTTTCCCGGGACAGCTATAATTCACCCCTCCACTTT.

This clone turned up a few times. The chain links TRBV5-1 to TRBJ1-1, with 9 bases fitting TRBD1. With V trimmed by 0 bases and J by 3 bases, 3 bases remained unmatched. Germline CDR1 reads SGHRS; CDR2 reads YFSETQ. The length of the CDR3 is 15 residues. The CDR3 bases are TGCGCCAGCAGCTTGGTGGGGACAGGGTACACTGAAGCTTTCTTT. Protein: CASSLVGTGYTEAFF. The full variable domain, rest sourced from reference TRBV5-1 and TRBJ1-1, is KAGVTQTPRYLIKTRGQQVTLSCSPISGHRSVSWYQQTPGQGLQFLFEYFSETQRNKGNFPGRFSGRQFSNSRSEMNVSTLELGDSALYLCASSLVGTGYTEAFFGQGTRLTVV.

V usage is TRBV20-1 and J usage is TRBJ2-1; D gene unclear. V lost 2 bases and J 4 bases, leaving 3 bases between the germline ends. Per the germline V gene, CDR1 is DFQATT and CDR2 is SNEGSKA (reference sequence). CDR3 length: 11 residues. The CDR3 DNA reads TGCAGTGCTAGACCGTACAATGAGCAGTTCTTC. Amino acid sequence: CSARPYNEQFF.

This chain connects TRBV10-2 to TRBJ1-6, with TRBD1 matching over 7 bases. This CDR3 contains 13 residues. Per the germline V gene, CDR1 is WSHSY and CDR2 is SAAADI. With 7 bases clipped from V and 8 bases from J, the junction kept 5 bases outside the gene matches. CDR3 protein: CASNTGDYSPLHF. The CDR3 coding sequence is TGCGCCAGCAATACAGGGGACTATTCACCCCTCCACTTT.

The CDR3 spells CASSVGGAVNLQETQYF. CDR3 sequence (DNA): TGTGCCAGCAGCGTAGGAGGAGCGGTAAACCTCCAAGAGACCCAGTACTTC. V is TRBV9 and J is TRBJ2-5; D perhaps matches TRBD2 (5 bases). Trimming stripped 0 bases from V and 1 base from J, with 16 bases between. Germline CDR1 is SGDLS and CDR2 is YYNGEE. The CDR3 consists of 17 residues.

The chain is built from TRBV13 and TRBJ2-5; D is ambiguous. Germline CDR1 reads PRHDT; CDR2 reads FYEKMQ (reference sequence). Deletions cut 0 bases from V and 5 bases from J, with 13 bases between. The CDR3 length is 15 residues. The CDR3 loop is CASSLGLLLRETQYF. In DNA, the CDR3 is TGTGCCAGCAGCTTAGGCCTTCTATTACGGGAGACCCAGTACTTC.

This chain links TRBV18 with TRBJ1-4; D is uncertain. Germline lookup yields CDR1 KGHSH and CDR2 LQKENI. This CDR3 has 15 amino acids. Trimming took off 1 base at V and 8 bases at J, with 14 bases between the two ends. CDR3 region: CASSPRRGDGEKLFF. The CDR3 DNA reads as TGTGCCAGCTCACCACGTCGGGGAGACGGGGAAAAACTGTTTTTT. Full variable domain (missing parts from reference TRBV18 and TRBJ1-4): NAGVMQNPRHLVRRRGQEARLRCSPMKGHSHVYWYRQLPEEGLKFMVYLQKENIIDESGMPKERFSAEFPKEGPSILRIQQVVRGDSAAYFCASSPRRGDGEKLFFGSGTQLSVL.

This clone was observed once. The chain recombines TRBV7-6 with TRBJ1-2; TRBD1 is a possible D gene (6 bases). The germline V gene encodes CDR1 SGHVS and CDR2 FNYEAQ. This CDR3 is 14 amino acids long. V was shortened by 0 bases and J by 11 bases, with 16 bases between the two germline ends. As DNA, the CDR3 is TGTGCCAGCAGCTTAGCGCGACGGGGACAAAATTACACCTTC. This codes for CASSLARRGQNYTF.

The V gene is TRBV6-5, the J gene TRBJ1-2; D is possibly TRBD1 (6 bases). This CDR3 is 12 amino acids long. Trimming stripped 6 bases from V and 5 bases from J, with 10 bases between. Germline CDR1 reads MNHEY; CDR2 reads SVGAGI. The CDR3 coding sequence is TGTGCCAGCAGCCGCACAGGGTATGGCTACACCTTC. Protein sequence: CASSRTGYGYTF.

This clone was recorded only once. The chain is built from TRBV10-3 and TRBJ2-7; D is ambiguous. This CDR3 comprises 13 residues. The germline V and J ends were trimmed by 2 bases and 1 base, with 6 bases remaining between them. Germline CDR1 is ENHRY and CDR2 is SYGVKD. CDR3 sequence: CAISEPPSYEQYF. For the CDR3, the DNA is TGTGCCATCAGTGAGCCCCCATCCTACGAGCAGTACTTC.

The chain uses TRBV19 and TRBJ1-3, with D hard to call. V was clipped by 1 base and J by 0 bases, with 16 bases between them. The CDR3 loop spans 18 amino acids. Per germline, CDR1 LNHDA and CDR2 SQIVND (reference sequence). This CDR3 is CASSIGGQATFSGNTIYF. The DNA of the CDR3 is TGTGCCAGTAGTATAGGAGGGCAGGCGACTTTCTCTGGAAACACCATATATTTT.

The rearrangement links TRBV6-5 to TRBJ1-1; TRBD1 is a possible D gene (5 bases). The CDR3 totals 14 residues. Trimming took 7 bases from V and 3 from J, leaving 15 bases between them. The germline V gene encodes CDR1 MNHEY and CDR2 SVGAGI. The CDR3 loop is CASTPRGWDTEAFF. CDR3 sequence (DNA): TGTGCCAGCACCCCCCGGGGGTGGGACACTGAAGCTTTCTTT.